A single sample gave rise to the 12 T cell receptor beta chains below, sequenced in a study of regulatory T cells in long-lasting Graves disease. Construction of the TCR beta libraries employed iRepertoire HTBI primers in conjunction with Arm-PCR of CDR3 regions. TCRdb re-derived calls from the multiplex PCR reads in MiXCR, one entry per CDR3 protein. The profile shows approximately 490,000 distinct CDR3 sequences, around 15% of them singletons. The sample's time point: newly diagnosed GD, antithyroid drugs for less than 3 months. RNA extracted from PBMCs served as the sequencing template. The same data also went into a second study, on T cells in Graves' hyperthyroidism and ophthalmopathy.

The source was peripheral blood mononuclear cells (PBMCs), collected at new diagnosis, from a patient treated with antithyroid drugs. These receptor sequences come from a man in his forties with Graves disease.

Concerning this clonotype itself: This clone may be a read error of a much larger clone one base away. The chain uses TRBV28 and TRBJ2-4; TRBD2 aligns across 7 bases. The J call may be in error: the DNA end matches TRBJ2-1 better. The CDR3 extends over 13 amino acids. CDR1 and CDR2 (germline): MDHEN, SYDVKM. DNA for the CDR3: TGTGCCAGCAGAGGGAGACGGGAGGATGGGCAGTTCTTC. Amino acid sequence: CASRGRREDGQFF.

CDR3 in amino acids: CASSLVQGTSSGNTIYF. As DNA, the CDR3 is TGTGCCAGCAGCTTGGTACAGGGGACAAGCTCTGGAAACACCATATATTTT. The chain links TRBV7-2 to TRBJ1-3; 7 bases are shared with TRBD1. CDR3 size: 17 residues. CDR1 and CDR2 (germline): SGHTA, FQGNSA. The junction had 8 bases not matched to a gene; V was cut back by 3 bases and J by 0 bases.

This clonotype was detected ten times or more. An end of the junction differs from the germline gene, which may be a read error. The V gene is TRBV5-1, the J gene TRBJ1-1; perhaps TRBD1 as D (6 bases). Germline loops: CDR1 SGHRS, CDR2 YFSETQ. This CDR3 region has 14 residues. The CDR3 reads CASSRHGTQGRAFF. CDR3 nucleotide sequence: TGTGCCAGCAGCCGTCACGGGACGCAGGGGAGGGCTTTCTTT.

The count of this clonotype is one. This chain uses TRBV19 with TRBJ2-1; D tentatively fits TRBD1 or TRBD2 (5 bases each). Germline CDR1 is LNHDA and CDR2 is SQIVND (reference sequence). V was pared by 5 bases and J by 12 bases, with 11 bases between. CDR3 length: 11 residues. The CDR3 is CASSPGTPQFF. CDR3 nucleotides: TGTGCCAGTAGTCCCGGGACCCCGCAGTTCTTC.

The V gene is TRBV20-1, the J gene TRBJ2-7, with no clear D. The CDR3 contains 14 residues. V was cut by 3 bases and J by 0 bases, with 12 bases left in between. Germline V gives CDR1 DFQATT, CDR2 SNEGSKA (reference sequence). CDR3 in DNA: TGCAGTGCTAGGACCGGAGAAAACTCCTACGAGCAGTACTTC. Its translation: CSARTGENSYEQYF.

This clonotype has ten or more counts. The chain combines TRBV29-1 with TRBJ2-3, with 9 positions matching TRBD2. Germline V lookup: CDR1 SQVTM, CDR2 ANQGSEA. This CDR3 has 16 residues. Trimming cost V 4 bases and J 3 bases; bases outside gene matches: 11. CDR3 region: CSVGVNSGSWTDTQYF. CDR3 DNA sequence: TGCAGCGTTGGGGTGAATAGCGGGAGTTGGACAGATACGCAGTATTTT.

This clonotype was counted many times. The J gene is TRBJ2-7, the V gene TRBV4-1; 8 nucleotides match TRBD1. The CDR3 is 15 residues long. Germline values: CDR1 MGHRA, CDR2 YSYEKL. V lost 3 bases to trimming and J lost 2 bases; unmatched junction nucleotides: 6. The CDR3 region is CASSHYWDRTYEQYF. CDR3 nucleotides: TGCGCCAGCAGCCACTATTGGGACAGGACCTACGAGCAGTACTTC.

V is TRBV24-1 and J is TRBJ2-3, with D tentatively TRBD1 (5 bases). CDR1 and CDR2 from the germline V gene are KGHDR and SFDVKD. Trimming cost V 6 bases and J 2 bases, with 14 bases left between them. This CDR3 has 15 residues. In DNA form, the CDR3 reads TGTGCCACCAGTTTCCCGACTGGGGCCACAGATACGCAGTATTTT. Residues: CATSFPTGATDTQYF.

The chain carries TRBV6-1 and TRBJ1-1, with D perhaps matching TRBD1 (5 bases). CDR3 length: 14 amino acids. With 8 bases removed from V and 0 bases from J, the gap between germline ends came to 13 bases. Germline assignment: CDR1 MNHNS and CDR2 SASEGT. CDR3 sequence reads: CASLQDSMNTEAFF. For the CDR3, the DNA is TGTGCCAGCCTACAAGACAGTATGAACACTGAAGCTTTCTTT.

This clonotype has a handful of counts. The chain couples TRBV9 to TRBJ1-1; D gene unclear. CDR1 SGDLS and CDR2 YYNGEE come from the germline V gene. Trimming shortened V by 0 bases and J by 0 bases, and 12 bases separated the two germline ends. The CDR3 consists of 16 residues. CDR3 sequence: CASSVAAGSMNTEAFF. CDR3 nucleotides: TGTGCCAGCAGCGTAGCGGCAGGTTCTATGAACACTGAAGCTTTCTTT.

This clonotype was detected ten times or more. This chain uses TRBV28 with TRBJ2-7; 7 bases line up with TRBD1. Trimming cost V 5 bases and J 2 bases; bases outside gene matches: 3. This CDR3 spans 13 amino acids. Germline CDR1 is MDHEN and CDR2 is SYDVKM. The CDR3 DNA reads TGTGCCAGCAGTAGGGGGCTACCCTACGAGCAGTACTTC. Its translation is CASSRGLPYEQYF.

In this sample, this clonotype turned up a few times. The chain recombines TRBV19 with TRBJ1-1; D not resolved. The CDR3 contains 14 residues. V was cut by 7 bases and J by 3 bases, with 15 bases left in between. Per germline, CDR1 LNHDA and CDR2 SQIVND (reference sequence). The CDR3 protein is CASISRGPYTEAFF. The DNA of the CDR3 is TGTGCCAGTATCAGTAGAGGGCCATACACTGAAGCTTTCTTT.